This TCR beta chain was identified during a study of shared clonotypes between healthy human individuals. The ends lost 1 base at V and 1 base at J; junction bases unmatched: 8. CDR1 is SGHAT, CDR2 FQNNGV, per germline. The CDR3 runs 17 residues. Loaded into unsorted PBMC replicate PCRs was 300 ng DNA, approximately 30,000 T cell genomes. Clones were sequenced by immunoSEQ multiplex PCR, and TCRdb holds only the in-frame ones, with some missing. This table has about 600,000 clones, around 81% appearing once. J is TRBJ2-3 and V is TRBV11-2; 7 bases are a match to TRBD2. Source material: PBMCs. This TCR derives from a woman in her 40s in good health. Some clones in this sample may be carry-over from other donors' samples. DNA for the CDR3: TGTGCCAGCAGCTTAGGAATAAGCGGGGATCGCACAGATACGCAGTATTTT. Encoded protein: CASSLGISGDRTDTQYF.